This T cell receptor (beta chain) was sequenced in a study of OX40 agonist ivuxolimab in advanced cancers. Looking at the study overall: Ivuxolimab was an agonistic, fully human IgG2 monoclonal antibody directed against OX40 (CD134), a costimulatory receptor. Intravenous ivuxolimab was administered to patients every 2 weeks at six dose levels: 0.01, 0.1, 0.3, 1.5, 3 and 10 mg/kg. Among the approximately 50 dose-escalation patients, around 20 had hepatocellular carcinoma, roughly 15 melanoma, 9 renal cell carcinoma and 9 head and neck cancer. The dose-escalation cohort was over 70% male with a mean age of approximately 60 years, ranging from roughly 23 to 90. Prior anti-PD-1, anti-PD-L1 or anti-CTLA-4 therapy was permitted, and checkpoint inhibitors had been received by less than 45% of dose-escalation patients. Partial responses were achieved by three dose-escalation patients, of whom one had hepatocellular carcinoma and two had cutaneous melanoma. The purpose of peripheral TCRbeta sequencing was to test whether ivuxolimab changed TCR sequence diversity and led to clonal T-cell expansion. The paper covers the monotherapy dose-escalation part of the phase I ivuxolimab trial, which included N of about 56 patients.

Paper-wide results and their limitations: In the 0.1-3.0 mg/kg groups, partial responders had among the lowest normalized peripheral clonal expansion, particularly in CD8+ T cells. Clonal expansion of both CD4+ and CD8+ blood T cells was observed from baseline to week 6 at doses 0.1 to 3.0 mg/kg. On average, CD8+ T cells showed more expanded clones than CD4+ T cells after ivuxolimab. Low levels of normalized T-cell clonal expansion were also seen in some nonresponding patients. The antigen specificity of the clonally expanded peripheral T cells was not determined.

Genomic DNA was extracted from sorted cells for sequencing of the TCRbeta CDR3 region. The immunoSEQ Assay was used for sequencing of TCRbeta CDR3 regions. Imported from immuneACCESS, the table was reduced by TCRdb to in-frame sequences with V and J called. These copies leave out some clones; in studies compared against another copy, an unresolved V gene accounts for under half, and the cause of the remainder is not known. The sample table lists some 80,000 clones, approximately 84% of them with a count of one. In total, the top ten clones hold over 0.4% of the sample. Patients with autoimmune disease history or receiving systemic immunosuppression were excluded from the trial. In every dose cohort, peripheral blood was drawn for TCR sequencing at baseline, cycle 4 day 1, and cycle 7 day 1. Samples came from an open-label, multicenter, first-in-human phase I dose-escalation trial of ivuxolimab. Adults with locally advanced or metastatic melanoma, renal cell, hepatocellular, or head and neck squamous cell carcinoma were enrolled in the trial. Before TCR sequencing, CD4+ and CD8+ T cells were separately sorted from peripheral blood.

Cut back by 5 bases and 2 bases, the V and J ends lie 11 bases apart. From its cysteine to its phenylalanine, the CDR3 spans 13 amino acids. Only the CDR3 region is kept as DNA, spanning 39 bases read in frame from base 1. As encoded in the germline V gene, CDR1 is SQVTM while CDR2 is ANQGSEA. Of note for this clone: Its antigen specificity is not known. Per-nucleotide qualities are absent, and no much larger clonotype sits a single base away.

Specimen: CD4+ or CD8+ T cells sorted from blood, collected in a trial of the OX40 agonist ivuxolimab. The receptor's source is an adult with an advanced solid tumor such as melanoma, head and neck, liver or kidney cancer. The receptor chain draws on TRBV29-1 and TRBJ2-3; matching of 5 bases hints at TRBD1 as the D gene. CDR3 protein: CSVKRQYTDTQYF. The nucleotides read TGCAGCGTTAAACGACAGTACACAGATACGCAGTATTTT.